What follows are 3 T cell receptor beta chains derived from one specimen sequenced in a study of early T cells in non-severe SARS-CoV-2 infection. One entry per CDR3 protein results from TCRdb running MiXCR on the 5' RACE reads. There are just over 9,000 distinct CDR3 sequences in the sample; more than 4.5% occur only once, and under 10% lies in the top ten. What was sequenced was whole blood. The origin of the receptors is an adult who was a healthcare worker with PCR-confirmed SARS-CoV-2 infection or an uninfected control (not recorded which).

Within the sample, this clonotype is medium-sized. V gene TRBV20-1 combines with J gene TRBJ2-3; the D gene could be TRBD1 or TRBD2 (5 bases each). From germline, CDR1 is DFQATT and CDR2 SNEGSKA (reference sequence). This CDR3 is 16 amino acids long. Trimming removed 3 bases at V and 0 bases at J, with 16 bases between. CDR3 coding DNA: TGCAGTGCTAGGGGGATTACGGGACCTAGCACAGATACGCAGTATTTT. Translated, it gives CSARGITGPSTDTQYF.

This clonotype is medium-sized within its sample. The genes are TRBV11-2 and TRBJ1-1, with a weak D call TRBD1 (5 bases). Deletions cut 5 bases from V and 7 bases from J, with 17 bases between. The V gene's germline CDR1 is SGHAT and CDR2 FQNNGV. The CDR3 is 14 residues long. In DNA form, the CDR3 reads TGTGCCAGCAGCGCAAGATTGGGGCTTTTTGAAGCTTTCTTT. It yields the protein CASSARLGLFEAFF.

This clonotype was detected ten times or more. The rearrangement uses TRBV9 and TRBJ2-1; the match to TRBD2 covers 8 bases. V was pared by 4 bases and J by 0 bases, with 21 bases of the junction left unmatched. The CDR3 is 21 residues long. Germline CDR1 and CDR2: SGDLS and YYNGEE. CDR3 region: CASSNPPVWSSGFSSYNEQFF. Written as DNA, the CDR3 is TGTGCCAGCAGCAACCCCCCCGTTTGGTCTAGCGGGTTTAGCTCCTACAATGAGCAGTTCTTC.